A single sample gave rise to the 24 T cell receptor beta chains below, sequenced in a study of graft-versus-host responses after intestinal transplantation. Their specific antigens are unknown. The protocol was immunoSEQ multiplex PCR, while the TCRdb copy is restricted to in-frame clones and leaves out a portion. Here the sample spans about 100,000 clones, about 90% being singletons. The specimen was unstimulated CD4+ T cells sorted from spleen or lymph node cells, collected before intestinal transplant. The source of these receptors is a human donor who received an intestinal transplant.

The V gene is TRBV19, the J gene TRBJ2-7, with D perhaps matching TRBD1 (6 bases). The V gene's germline CDR1 is LNHDA and CDR2 SQIVND (reference sequence). The V end lost 6 bases, the J end lost 0 bases, and 6 bases lay between the germline ends. The CDR3 is made up of 12 amino acids. CDR3 sequence: CASRGGSYEQYF. The CDR3 DNA follows: TGTGCCAGTAGAGGGGGCTCCTACGAGCAGTACTTC.

The V gene is TRBV6-4, the J gene TRBJ2-5, with TRBD1 identical over 11 bases. The J call may be in error: the DNA end matches TRBJ2-7 better. Looked up from germline, CDR1 is MRHNA and CDR2 is SNTAGT. The CDR3 runs 15 residues. For the CDR3, the DNA is TGTGCCAGCAACCTGGGACAGGGGGAACCCTACGAGCAGTACTTC. Its protein is CASNLGQGEPYEQYF.

The chain carries TRBV7-2 and TRBJ2-1; 7 nucleotides match TRBD1. The V gene's germline CDR1 is SGHTA and CDR2 FQGNSA. The CDR3 extends over 16 amino acids. Trimming took 2 bases from V and 0 from J; bases not matched to a gene: 4. For the CDR3, the DNA is TGTGCCAGCAGCTTACAGGGGGTTAGCTCCTACAATGAGCAGTTCTTC. Translation: CASSLQGVSSYNEQFF.

This chain uses TRBV11-2 with TRBJ2-4; a weak D match, TRBD1 (7 bases). Trimming removed 5 bases at V and 15 bases at J, with 23 bases between. The CDR3 is 14 residues long. CDR1 and CDR2 (germline): SGHAT, FQNNGV. Here the CDR3 DNA reads TGTGCCAGCAGCCTAAGAGCACAGGGGACTTCCTCGTACTTC. Protein product: CASSLRAQGTSSYF.

CDR3 residues: CASSFTGTVNTEAFF. CDR3 nucleotides: TGCGCCAGCAGCTTCACCGGGACAGTGAACACTGAAGCTTTCTTT. V and J are TRBV5-1 and TRBJ1-1; 7 bases map to TRBD1. Germline lookup yields CDR1 SGHRS and CDR2 YFSETQ. The CDR3 is 15 amino acids. J gave up 0 bases and V 2 bases, and 4 bases lay outside the gene matches.

The V gene is TRBV27, the J gene TRBJ1-5; D unresolved. The germline V gene encodes CDR1 MNHEY and CDR2 SMNVEV (reference sequence). With 5 bases removed from V and 0 bases from J, the gap between germline ends came to 11 bases. The CDR3 is 15 residues long. The DNA for the CDR3 is TGTGCCAGCAGTAAAGACACGTATAGCAATCAGCCCCAGCATTTT. Translation gives CASSKDTYSNQPQHF.

The V gene is TRBV2, the J gene TRBJ2-1; tentative D call: TRBD2 (5 bases). Trimming removed 7 bases at V and 4 bases at J, with 17 bases between. The CDR3 covers 15 residues. The germline V gene has CDR1 SNHLY and CDR2 FYNNEI. CDR3 DNA sequence: TGTGCCAGCACCAAGGGCAGACTACAGTACAATGAGCAGTTCTTC. Encoded protein: CASTKGRLQYNEQFF.

The chain uses TRBV27 and TRBJ1-6; a possible D gene is TRBD1 (5 bases). The V end lost 2 bases, the J end lost 9 bases, and 14 bases lay between the germline ends. This CDR3 contains 15 residues. Germline V gene sequence: CDR1 MNHEY, CDR2 SMNVEV (reference sequence). Here the CDR3 reads CASSLIGRVTSPLHF. The CDR3 DNA reads TGTGCCAGCAGTTTAATTGGCAGGGTGACTTCACCCCTCCACTTT.

This sequence joins TRBV9 and TRBJ1-4, with D hard to call. The CDR3 runs to 14 residues. CDR1 and CDR2 from the germline V gene are SGDLS and YYNGEE. The germline V and J ends were trimmed by 4 bases and 3 bases, with 10 bases remaining between them. The CDR3 DNA follows: TGTGCCAGCAGCCCTGACACGGCTAATGAAAAACTGTTTTTT. Translation gives CASSPDTANEKLFF. Based on the CDR3 plus reference TRBV9 and TRBJ1-4, the full variable domain is DSGVTQTPKHLITATGQRVTLRCSPRSGDLSVYWYQQSLDQGLQFLIQYYNGEERAKGNILERFSAQQFPDLHSELNLSSLELGDSALYFCASSPDTANEKLFFGSGTQLSVL.

This chain joins TRBV7-3 and TRBJ2-5; no firm D call. V lost 0 bases and J 5 bases, leaving 7 bases between the germline ends. CDR3 length: 13 amino acids. In germline, CDR1 is SGHTA, CDR2 FQGTGA. CDR3 nucleotide sequence: TGTGCCAGCAGCTTAACGTTAAGGGAGACCCAGTACTTC. Encoded protein: CASSLTLRETQYF.

The chain recombines TRBV6-1 with TRBJ2-7, with D possibly being TRBD1 (6 bases). The V end was cut by 10 bases, the J end by 0 bases, with 10 bases between. Germline V gives CDR1 MNHNS, CDR2 SASEGT. The CDR3 spans 12 residues. The CDR3 sequence is CATQGNSYEQYF. As DNA, the CDR3 is TGTGCCACACAGGGTAACTCCTACGAGCAGTACTTC.

This clone was counted a few times. V gene TRBV7-2 combines with J gene TRBJ2-7, with 7 positions matching TRBD1. V gave up 1 base and J gave up 3 bases; unmatched junction bases: 9. The CDR3 length is 16 residues. Germline CDR1 and CDR2: SGHTA and FQGNSA. DNA of the CDR3: TGTGCCAGCAGCTTAGGGCAACCGGGACAGAGCTACGAGCAGTACTTC. This translates into CASSLGQPGQSYEQYF.

The chain combines TRBV28 with TRBJ2-3; 10 bases are a match to TRBD2. With V trimmed by 8 bases and J by 4 bases, 6 bases remained unmatched. The CDR3 has 14 residues. Germline V gene data show CDR1 as MDHEN and CDR2 as SYDVKM. CDR3 region: CASGLLAGSDTQYF. CDR3 nucleotides: TGTGCCAGCGGATTACTAGCGGGGTCAGATACGCAGTATTTT.

This clone was detected once. In the same sample, other DNA sequences code for this CDR3. The genes are TRBV7-2 and TRBJ2-7; TRBD2 might be the D (8 bases). The ends were cut back, 1 base at V and 2 bases at J, with 18 bases in the middle. This CDR3 spans 17 amino acids. The V gene's germline CDR1 is SGHTA and CDR2 FQGNSA. CDR3 protein: CASSLVRGGTETYEQYF. DNA for the CDR3: TGTGCCAGCAGCTTAGTACGGGGGGGGACAGAAACCTACGAGCAGTACTTC.

The chain uses TRBV29-1 and TRBJ2-1, with D perhaps matching TRBD2 (5 bases). From germline, CDR1 is SQVTM and CDR2 ANQGSEA. Trimming pared 2 bases from V and 12 bases from J, leaving 26 bases between. The CDR3 extends over 16 amino acids. The CDR3 reads CSVEWGDGLPTSGQFF. CDR3 coding DNA: TGCAGCGTTGAATGGGGTGACGGACTTCCTACAAGCGGGCAGTTCTTC.

The V gene is TRBV6-6, the J gene TRBJ1-1; 10 nucleotides line up with TRBD1. The CDR3 loop spans 14 amino acids. Germline V gives CDR1 MNHNY, CDR2 SVGAGI (reference sequence). J gave up 5 bases and V 2 bases, and 2 bases lay outside the gene matches. CDR3 bases: TGTGCCAGCAGTTACGACAGGGGGCAGACTGAAGCTTTCTTT. Amino acids: CASSYDRGQTEAFF.

The chain uses TRBV7-3 and TRBJ2-2, with TRBD2 identical over 12 bases. Losses at the gene ends were 5 bases for V and 1 base for J; bases not matched to a gene: 11. The CDR3 runs to 19 residues. Germline V gene sequence: CDR1 SGHTA, CDR2 FQGTGA. CDR3 nucleotide sequence: TGTGCCAGCAGCCCTATTAAATTGACTAGCGGGGGGAACACCGGGGAGCTGTTTTTT. This encodes CASSPIKLTSGGNTGELFF.

This chain joins TRBV7-6 and TRBJ1-6; 8 positions agree with TRBD1. Per the germline V gene, CDR1 is SGHVS and CDR2 is FNYEAQ. CDR3 length: 15 residues. J lost 9 bases, V lost 5 bases, and 9 bases had no gene match. The CDR3 loop reads CASSAGTGQGSPLHF. In DNA, the CDR3 is TGTGCCAGCAGCGCCGGGACAGGCCAGGGTTCACCCCTCCACTTT.

The CDR3 region is CASSLSYEQYF. CDR3 coding DNA: TGTGCCAGCAGCTTATCCTACGAGCAGTACTTC. V and J are TRBV7-9 and TRBJ2-7; unclear D gene. With 2 bases removed from V and 1 base from J, the gap between germline ends came to 0 bases. The V gene's germline CDR1 is SEHNR and CDR2 FQNEAQ (reference sequence). There are 11 residues in the CDR3. The full variable domain, in which reference TRBV7-9 and TRBJ2-7 provide the parts outside the CDR3, is DTGVSQNPRHKITKRGQNVTFRCDPISEHNRLYWYRQTLGQGPEFLTYFQNEAQLEKSRLLSDRFSAERPKGSFSTLEIQRTEQGDSAMYLCASSLSYEQYFGPGTRLTVT.

This rearrangement joins TRBV28 to TRBJ2-5; D unresolved. The CDR3 is 13 residues long. V shed 2 bases and J shed 5 bases, with 9 bases lying between them. CDR1 and CDR2 (germline): MDHEN, SYDVKM. Here the CDR3 DNA reads TGTGCCAGCAGTTTACCTCAGACCGAGACCCAGTACTTC. Amino acid sequence: CASSLPQTETQYF.

This CDR3 reads CASSKGLAVETQYF. The CDR3 region has the DNA TGTGCCAGCAGTAAGGGACTAGCGGTGGAGACCCAGTACTTC. V gene TRBV6-1 combines with J gene TRBJ2-5, with 11 bases that match TRBD2. Germline V gene data show CDR1 as MNHNS and CDR2 as SASEGT. The V segment lost 5 bases and the J segment 5 bases; nucleotides outside the gene matches: 4. The CDR3 covers 14 residues.

The chain couples TRBV28 to TRBJ1-5; D possibly corresponds to TRBD1 (5 bases). V lost 3 bases, J lost 7 bases, and 10 bases lay in between. The CDR3 is 13 residues long. Germline CDR1 reads MDHEN; CDR2 reads SYDVKM. CDR3 bases: TGTGCCAGCAGTTTTAACAGGCCCCAGCCCCAGCATTTT. Its protein product is CASSFNRPQPQHF.

The chain combines TRBV18 with TRBJ2-7; D is unclear. Germline CDR1 and CDR2: KGHSH and LQKENI. The CDR3 runs to 15 residues. V was shortened by 3 bases and J by 1 base, with 13 bases between the two germline ends. In DNA, the CDR3 is TGTGCCAGCTCACCCCCGTCTACGCCATCCTACGAGCAGTACTTC. Encoded protein: CASSPPSTPSYEQYF.

The gene calls are TRBV5-4 and TRBJ1-6; D gene uncertain. Germline values: CDR1 SGHNT, CDR2 YYREEE (reference sequence). V shed 7 bases and J shed 5 bases, with 10 bases lying between them. The CDR3 is 13 residues long. The chain's CDR3 is CASGGRNNSPLHF. The DNA of the CDR3 is TGTGCCAGCGGAGGCAGAAATAATTCACCCCTCCACTTT.